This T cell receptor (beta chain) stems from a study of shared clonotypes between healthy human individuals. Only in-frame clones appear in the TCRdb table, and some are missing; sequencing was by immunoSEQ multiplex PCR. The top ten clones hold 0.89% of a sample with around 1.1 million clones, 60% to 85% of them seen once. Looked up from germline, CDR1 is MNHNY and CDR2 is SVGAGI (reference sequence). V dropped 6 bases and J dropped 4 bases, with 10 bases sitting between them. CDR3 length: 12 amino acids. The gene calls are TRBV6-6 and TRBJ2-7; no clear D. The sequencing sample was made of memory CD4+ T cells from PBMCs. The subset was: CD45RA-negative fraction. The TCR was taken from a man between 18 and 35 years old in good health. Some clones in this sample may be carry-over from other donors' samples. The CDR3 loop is CASRSDWYEQYF. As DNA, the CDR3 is TGTGCCAGCAGATCCGACTGGTACGAGCAGTACTTC.